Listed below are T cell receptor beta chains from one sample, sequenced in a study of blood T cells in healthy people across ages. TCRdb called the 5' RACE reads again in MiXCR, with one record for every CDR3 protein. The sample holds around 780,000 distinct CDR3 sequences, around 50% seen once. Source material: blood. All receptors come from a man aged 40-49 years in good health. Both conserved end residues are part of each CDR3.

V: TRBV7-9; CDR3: CASSLSGRGLSGANVLTF
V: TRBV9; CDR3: CASSVDGASYGYTF
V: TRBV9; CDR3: CASSGSGPTSYEQYF
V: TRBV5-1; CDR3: CASSLARGGADEQFF
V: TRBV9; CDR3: CASSVGLSYERYF
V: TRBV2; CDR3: CARPGTHFPDTQYF
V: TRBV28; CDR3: CASSQQGPYLDEQFF
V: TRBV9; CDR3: CASSVGGGGSYNEQFF
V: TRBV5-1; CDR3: CASSSGIAQYF
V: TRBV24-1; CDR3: CATSDYDKQYF
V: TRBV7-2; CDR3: CASSAGLAGGRETQYF
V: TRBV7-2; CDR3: CASSFGGRGETQYF
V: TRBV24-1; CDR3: CATSELAGEVEQFF
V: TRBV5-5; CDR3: CASSFRDGRQETQYF
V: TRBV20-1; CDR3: CSARGLAGDHEQYF
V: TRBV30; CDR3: CARGRGTDTQYF
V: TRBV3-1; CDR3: CASSQASGRGEETQYF
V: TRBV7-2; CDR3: CASSLGFGTTSYEQYF
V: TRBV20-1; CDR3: CSARDAGTSYDTQYF
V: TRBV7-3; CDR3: CASSQLAGGPYNEQYF
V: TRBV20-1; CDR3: CSAREDSEDSPLHF
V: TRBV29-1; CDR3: CSVTPTGGYEQYF
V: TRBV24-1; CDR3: CATSDLKTGTQETQYF
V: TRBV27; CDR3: CATMGGGNQETQYF
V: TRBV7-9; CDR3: CASSVGGSDGYTF
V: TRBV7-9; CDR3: CASSLDLAGGSTMDNEQFF
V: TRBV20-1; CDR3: CSASLPTSGSTDTQYF
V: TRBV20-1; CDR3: CSAAPGTSGGRETQYF
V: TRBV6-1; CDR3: CASSEYPSGLYNEQYF
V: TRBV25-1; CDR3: CASSVGGGGGHNEQFF
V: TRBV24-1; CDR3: CATSEPGNRDTQYF
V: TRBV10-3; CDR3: CAISPGQLGETQYF
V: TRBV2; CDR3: CASSRRGQGSPEAFF
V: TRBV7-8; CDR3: CASSLAALFTAVGEKLFF
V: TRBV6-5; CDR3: CASSGLAGPTDTQYF
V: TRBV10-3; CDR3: CATGTSGQETQYF
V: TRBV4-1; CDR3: CASSRPIGTGEGEQYF
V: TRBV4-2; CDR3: CASSQDSVGTGANSPLHF
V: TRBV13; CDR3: CASSSGTTNTGELFF
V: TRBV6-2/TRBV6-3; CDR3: CASIKVGSIDSESSGANVLTF
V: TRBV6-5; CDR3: CASSSGIPYNEQYF
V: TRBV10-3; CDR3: CAISESTGPQHF
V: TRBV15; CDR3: CATSRAGGEKLFF
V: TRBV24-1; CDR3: CATRTEHGYTF
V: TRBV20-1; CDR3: CSAEPKDLAKNIQYF
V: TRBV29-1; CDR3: CSVVVGQPNYGYTF
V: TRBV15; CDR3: CATRGNPGPTEAFF
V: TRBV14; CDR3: CASSQDRGQGIQYF
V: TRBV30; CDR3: CAWSRRQMAQETQYF
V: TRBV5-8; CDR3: CASSSPRKAGPLETQYF
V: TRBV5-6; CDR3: CASSLQDQETQYF
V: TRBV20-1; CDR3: CSARSRVNIQYF
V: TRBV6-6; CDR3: CASSYVSETQYF
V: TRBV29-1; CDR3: CSVEDRSVRGYTF
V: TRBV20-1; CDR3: CSARDQPTTGGETQYF
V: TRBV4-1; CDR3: CASSQTQVMNTEAFF
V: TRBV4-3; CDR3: CASSQDYAYNEQFF
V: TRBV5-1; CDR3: CASSLEGTSGRETQYF
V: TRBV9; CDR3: CASRKTGVSNQPQHF